The 25 T cell receptor beta chains given below trace back to one sample, sequenced in a study of T cells in Graves' hyperthyroidism and ophthalmopathy. Amplification targeted TCR beta CDR3 regions from RNA transcripts. Carried out on the TCR CDR3, a first-round RT-PCR used the HTBI primer set. Via MiXCR, TCRdb re-called the multiplex PCR reads, giving one row per CDR3 protein. The data show fewer than 700,000 distinct CDR3 sequences, around 16% seen once. Sequencing was performed on blood. These receptors originate from a woman aged 25 to 39 with Graves' hyperthyroidism.

At least ten counts were recorded for this clonotype. V and J are TRBV28 and TRBJ2-5; 11 positions agree with TRBD1. The germline V gene has CDR1 MDHEN and CDR2 SYDVKM. V was clipped by 7 bases and J by 5 bases; unmatched bases: 6. CDR3 length equals 14 residues. The CDR3 coding sequence is TGTGCCAGCATTGGACAGGGGGCGCGGGAGACCCAGTACTTC. It is translated as CASIGQGARETQYF.

In this sample, this clonotype turned up a few times. The V and J genes are TRBV12-3 or TRBV12-4 and TRBJ2-5, with D maybe TRBD2 (6 bases). V lost 2 bases, J lost 2 bases, and 27 bases lay in between. The CDR3 is 20 amino acids. In DNA, the CDR3 is TGTGCCAGCAGTTTATCTATCGGGCGGAGGGGAAAGGGTGCGCAAGAGACCCAGTACTTC. This encodes CASSLSIGRRGKGAQETQYF.

This clonotype was seen many times. The V and J genes are TRBV28 and TRBJ2-7; no definite D call. Germline values: CDR1 MDHEN, CDR2 SYDVKM. The CDR3 has 15 residues. Trimming took off 5 bases at V and 2 bases at J, with 16 bases between the two ends. The CDR3 reads CASSPALAGTYEQYF. The CDR3 DNA sequence: TGTGCCAGCAGTCCTGCGTTAGCTGGGACCTACGAGCAGTACTTC. The variable domain in full, completed from reference TRBV28 and TRBJ2-7, reads DVKVTQSSRYLVKRTGEKVFLECVQDMDHENMFWYRQDPGLGLRLIYFSYDVKMKEKGDIPEGYSVSREKKERFSLILESASTNQTSMYLCASSPALAGTYEQYFGPGTRLTVT.

The table lists this clonotype with many counts. Here the CDR3 reads CASSLDVTRLAGSQEQFF. CDR3 coding DNA: TGTGCCAGCAGCTTAGATGTTACGAGACTAGCGGGGTCCCAAGAGCAGTTCTTC. The chain carries TRBV7-8 and TRBJ2-1; TRBD2 matches 11 bases. J was trimmed by 10 bases and V by 1 base; bases with no gene match: 15. CDR3 length equals 18 residues. Germline V lookup: CDR1 SGHVS, CDR2 FQNEAQ.

The gene calls are TRBV6-6 and TRBJ2-7, with D unclear. V gave up 0 bases and J gave up 3 bases, with 12 bases separating them. The germline V gene encodes CDR1 MNHNY and CDR2 SVGAGI (reference sequence). There are 15 residues in the CDR3. The CDR3 is CASSYSKSNFYEQYF. CDR3 DNA sequence: TGTGCCAGCAGTTACTCCAAGAGCAATTTCTACGAGCAGTACTTC.

This clonotype was counted many times. This chain links TRBV18 with TRBJ2-7; TRBD1 agrees at 10 bases. CDR1 KGHSH and CDR2 LQKENI come from the germline V gene. CDR3 length: 12 amino acids. The CDR3 protein is CASGQGSYEQYF. In nucleotides, the CDR3 is TGTGCTTCGGGACAGGGGTCCTACGAGCAGTACTTC.

This clonotype has more than one count but fewer than ten. The J gene is TRBJ2-1, the V gene TRBV6-5; D might be TRBD1 (5 bases). V lost 4 bases to trimming and J lost 7 bases, with 11 bases between them. Germline V gene sequence: CDR1 MNHEY, CDR2 SVGAGI. The CDR3 totals 13 residues. Here the CDR3 reads CASSFYPGNEQFF. Here the CDR3 DNA reads TGTGCCAGCAGTTTCTACCCAGGGAATGAGCAGTTCTTC.

This clonotype came up a few times. The chain carries TRBV5-6 and TRBJ1-1, with D uncertain. Germline V lookup: CDR1 SGHDT, CDR2 YYEEEE. The CDR3 is made up of 18 amino acids. Trimming took 0 bases from V and 1 from J, leaving 19 bases between them. The CDR3, as DNA: TGTGCCAGCAGCTTGGAGGAGGGAAAGATGGGTACGAACACTGAAGCTTTCTTT. It specifies CASSLEEGKMGTNTEAFF.

The table lists this clonotype with many counts. The V and J genes are TRBV20-1 and TRBJ1-3; D not certain. The CDR3 has 12 residues. Trimming took 6 bases from V and 0 from J, leaving 6 bases between them. Germline V gene sequence: CDR1 DFQATT, CDR2 SNEGSKA (reference sequence). The CDR3: CSAYTSGNTIYF. CDR3 bases: TGCAGTGCCTACACCTCTGGAAACACCATATATTTT.

This clonotype was detected many times. The chain has TRBV13 and TRBJ2-3; D is unclear. V was trimmed by 5 bases and J by 6 bases, leaving 12 bases between them. The CDR3 length is 13 residues. Germline V gene data show CDR1 as PRHDT and CDR2 as FYEKMQ (reference sequence). CDR3 sequence reads: CASSTLDRDTQYF. DNA of the CDR3: TGTGCCAGCAGCACACTTGACCGGGATACGCAGTATTTT.

This clonotype was seen many times. The chain uses TRBV10-3 and TRBJ1-1; D unresolved. CDR3 size: 13 residues. CDR1 ENHRY and CDR2 SYGVKD come from the germline V gene. V was trimmed by 3 bases and J by 1 base, leaving 6 bases between them. The DNA for the CDR3 is TGTGCCATCAGTGAATCTAAGAACACTGAAGCTTTCTTT. This sequence encodes CAISESKNTEAFF.

This clonotype was counted ten times or more. The chain has TRBV28 and TRBJ1-5; possibly TRBD1 for D (6 bases). Trimming stripped 7 bases from V and 8 bases from J, with 12 bases between. CDR1 is MDHEN, CDR2 SYDVKM, per germline. The CDR3 is made up of 12 amino acids. The CDR3 coding sequence is TGTGCCAGCAAAGGGGGAGGTAAGCCCCAGCATTTT. This encodes CASKGGGKPQHF.

This clonotype was picked up many times. The CDR3 nucleotides are TGTGCCAGCACGCCCCAATCGGAACCTAACACTGAAGCTTTCTTT. Protein: CASTPQSEPNTEAFF. The V gene is TRBV28, the J gene TRBJ1-1; D uncertain. CDR1 and CDR2 (germline): MDHEN, SYDVKM. The CDR3 covers 15 residues. Trimming removed 7 bases from V and 2 bases from J, with 17 bases in between.

This clonotype was picked up many times. The chain has TRBV12-3 or TRBV12-4 and TRBJ2-7, with a possible D match to TRBD2 (6 bases). The CDR3 consists of 16 residues. V gave up 3 bases and J gave up 6 bases, with 21 bases separating them. The CDR3: CASSFSGGNGPGEQYF. The CDR3 nucleotides are TGTGCCAGCAGTTTTAGTGGGGGGAATGGGCCGGGCGAGCAGTACTTC.

With regard to this clonotype: The junction departs from germline at one end; a sequencing error may be responsible. The rearrangement links TRBV7-7 to TRBJ2-5; maybe TRBD2 (5 bases). The CDR3 covers 13 residues. The germline CDR1 and CDR2 sequences are SSHAT and FNYEAQ (reference sequence). The CDR3 coding sequence is TGTGCTAGCAGCAGGCTACTAGGCGAGACCCAGTACTTC. It yields the protein CASSRLLGETQYF.

The V gene is TRBV28, the J gene TRBJ2-7; 7 bases align to TRBD2. The V and J ends lost 8 bases and 5 bases, in that order; junction bases with no gene match: 12. CDR1 and CDR2 (germline): MDHEN, SYDVKM. This CDR3 region has 14 residues. CDR3 DNA: TGTGCCAGCTCGAATCGGGACTATGGTAACGAGCAGTACTTC. Encoded protein: CASSNRDYGNEQYF. The variable domain in full, with the rest retrieved from reference TRBV28 and TRBJ2-7, is DVKVTQSSRYLVKRTGEKVFLECVQDMDHENMFWYRQDPGLGLRLIYFSYDVKMKEKGDIPEGYSVSREKKERFSLILESASTNQTSMYLCASSNRDYGNEQYFGPGTRLTVT.

This clonotype was recorded a few times. V gene TRBV3-1 combines with J gene TRBJ2-7; 8 bases fit TRBD2. V lost 4 bases to trimming and J lost 5 bases; unmatched junction nucleotides: 13. The CDR3 runs 16 residues. Germline values: CDR1 LGHDT, CDR2 YNNKEL (reference sequence). CDR3 DNA sequence: TGTGCCAGCAGCCGACTCCTGACGGGACTAGAGCACGAGCAGTACTTC. Amino acid sequence: CASSRLLTGLEHEQYF.

This clonotype was recorded at least ten times. V usage is TRBV5-1 and J usage is TRBJ2-5; D not resolved. This CDR3 comprises 15 residues. The V and J ends lost 0 bases and 1 base respectively, with 10 bases between them. Looked up from germline, CDR1 is SGHRS and CDR2 is YFSETQ. CDR3 bases: TGCGCCAGCAGCTTGGTGGTTGGCTCCCAAGAGACCCAGTACTTC. The encoded protein is CASSLVVGSQETQYF.

This clonotype was seen a handful of times. J is TRBJ1-4 and V is TRBV2, with 7 bases aligning to TRBD1. The CDR3 totals 14 residues. Unmatched junction bases numbered 5, after V lost 4 bases and J lost 6 bases. Germline V lookup: CDR1 SNHLY, CDR2 FYNNEI. The CDR3 reads CASSGSGGYEKLFF. The CDR3 coding sequence is TGTGCCAGCAGTGGCTCAGGGGGTTATGAAAAACTGTTTTTT. The full variable domain, completed using reference TRBV2 and TRBJ1-4, is EPEVTQTPSHQVTQMGQEVILRCVPISNHLYFYWYRQILGQKVEFLVSFYNNEISEKSEIFDDQFSVERPDGSNFTLKIRSTKLEDSAMYFCASSGSGGYEKLFFGSGTQLSVL.

This chain links TRBV11-2 with TRBJ2-1, with 15 bases fitting TRBD2. The CDR3 extends over 13 amino acids. Germline CDR1 SGHAT, CDR2 FQNNGV. Unmatched junction bases numbered 4, after V lost 7 bases and J lost 12 bases. CDR3 bases: TGTGCCAGCACACAGGGACTAGCGGGAGGGCAGTTCTTC. It specifies CASTQGLAGGQFF.

The rearrangement joins TRBV9 to TRBJ2-7; either TRBD1 or TRBD2 may fit D (7 bases each). The V gene's germline CDR1 is SGDLS and CDR2 YYNGEE. Trimming took 0 bases from V and 1 from J, leaving 11 bases between them. This CDR3 is built from 15 residues. CDR3 nucleotides: TGTGCCAGCAGCGTAGGGGAGGGGGCTTCCTACGAGCAGTACTTC. Protein product: CASSVGEGASYEQYF.

This clonotype appeared many times. The chain joins TRBV28 to TRBJ2-3, with 9 bases identical to TRBD2. The CDR3 runs 17 residues. The junction had 11 bases not matched to a gene; V was cut back by 6 bases and J by 1 base. From germline, CDR1 is MDHEN and CDR2 SYDVKM. The CDR3 DNA reads as TGTGCCAGCAGCTCCACTCTAGCGGGAAGACGCACAGATACGCAGTATTTT. This gives the protein CASSSTLAGRRTDTQYF.

This clonotype was seen a handful of times. The rearrangement links TRBV7-9 to TRBJ2-3; D not certain. The V and J ends lost 4 bases and 9 bases respectively, with 8 bases between them. Germline V CDR1 and CDR2: SEHNR, FQNEAQ (reference sequence). The CDR3 spans 11 residues. The CDR3 loop reads CASSSRGTQYF. CDR3 DNA: TGTGCCAGCAGCTCGAGAGGAACGCAGTATTTT.

At least ten counts were recorded for this clonotype. The rearrangement joins TRBV7-6 to TRBJ2-5, with 11 bases that match TRBD1. The CDR3 runs to 15 residues. Trimming at V came to 7 bases and at J to 2 bases, leaving 6 bases not matched to a gene. Germline V gene lookup returns CDR1 SGHVS and CDR2 FNYEAQ. This CDR3 is CASTPGTGGQETQYF. CDR3 coding DNA: TGTGCCAGCACCCCCGGGACAGGGGGACAAGAGACCCAGTACTTC.

Many counts were recorded for this clonotype. The chain combines TRBV12-3 or TRBV12-4 with TRBJ1-5; D gene unclear. Trimming took off 3 bases at V and 3 bases at J, with 6 bases between the two ends. The CDR3 is made up of 13 amino acids. CDR3 region: CASSFADNQPQHF. The CDR3 DNA reads TGTGCCAGCAGTTTCGCGGACAATCAGCCCCAGCATTTT.